The 14 T cell receptor beta chains reported below all come from one sample, sequenced in a study of shared clonotypes between healthy human individuals. The assay was immunoSEQ multiplex PCR, and TCRdb's table has in-frame clones only and misses some. This sample has over 850,000 clones, with more than 75% found just once. The sample was memory CD4+ T cells from PBMCs. The subset denotes: CD45RA-negative fraction. The receptors stem from a young man in good health. Some clones in this sample may be carry-over from other donors' samples.

This sequence joins TRBV9 and TRBJ1-1; TRBD1 might be the D (6 bases). The CDR3 runs to 15 residues. The V end was cut by 0 bases, the J end by 11 bases, with 20 bases between. The germline V gene has CDR1 SGDLS and CDR2 YYNGEE. CDR3 in DNA: TGTGCCAGCAGCGTAGCTCAGGGATACAGGGAAGGGGCTTTCTTT. The encoded protein is CASSVAQGYREGAFF. The full variable domain, rest sourced from reference TRBV9 and TRBJ1-1, is DSGVTQTPKHLITATGQRVTLRCSPRSGDLSVYWYQQSLDQGLQFLIQYYNGEERAKGNILERFSAQQFPDLHSELNLSSLELGDSALYFCASSVAQGYREGAFFGQGTRLTVV.

Note on this clone: This is likely an artifact of a read error, given a far larger clone one base away. The CDR3 ends on some other residue instead of the conserved phenylalanine or tryptophan, so this is likely a read error. This sequence joins TRBV29-1 and TRBJ1-1, with TRBD1 identical over 8 bases. With 6 bases clipped from V and 0 bases from J, the junction kept 6 bases outside the gene matches. The CDR3 consists of 14 residues. Germline assignment: CDR1 SQVTM and CDR2 ANQGSEA. CDR3: CSVAGTGVNTEAFI. The CDR3 region has the DNA TGCAGCGTCGCCGGGACAGGTGTGAACACTGAAGCTTTCATT.

This sequence joins TRBV5-4 and TRBJ2-5; 9 nucleotides align to TRBD1. V dropped 4 bases and J dropped 0; count of bases not matched to a gene: 7. Germline assignment: CDR1 SGHNT and CDR2 YYREEE (reference sequence). The CDR3 loop spans 16 amino acids. The CDR3 nucleotides read TGTGCCAGCAGCGTCCGGGGACAGGGACACCAAGAGACCCAGTACTTC. This encodes CASSVRGQGHQETQYF.

V gene TRBV18 combines with J gene TRBJ2-5, with a weak D call TRBD2 (6 bases). The germline V gene has CDR1 KGHSH and CDR2 LQKENI. This CDR3 has 15 residues. V lost 2 bases and J 5 bases, leaving 15 bases between the germline ends. The CDR3 protein is CASSPGFGGRETQYF. The CDR3 region has the DNA TGTGCCAGCTCACCAGGGTTCGGGGGACGGGAGACCCAGTACTTC. Full variable domain (missing parts from reference TRBV18 and TRBJ2-5): NAGVMQNPRHLVRRRGQEARLRCSPMKGHSHVYWYRQLPEEGLKFMVYLQKENIIDESGMPKERFSAEFPKEGPSILRIQQVVRGDSAAYFCASSPGFGGRETQYFGPGTRLLVL.

The chain employs TRBV5-4 and TRBJ2-3; no clear D. Germline V gives CDR1 SGHNT, CDR2 YYREEE (reference sequence). This CDR3 comprises 11 residues. Trimming removed 2 bases at V and 6 bases at J, with 4 bases between. CDR3 nucleotides: TGTGCCAGCAGCTTTATCGATACGCAGTATTTT. Translating it yields CASSFIDTQYF.

The chain is built from TRBV5-1 and TRBJ2-2, with 8 bases lining up with TRBD2. Germline V gene sequence: CDR1 SGHRS, CDR2 YFSETQ. The V segment lost 4 bases and the J segment 5 bases; nucleotides outside the gene matches: 7. This CDR3 contains 15 residues. The CDR3 protein is CASSQSGSRTGELFF. The CDR3 DNA follows: TGCGCCAGCAGCCAGAGCGGGAGTAGGACCGGGGAGCTGTTTTTT.

As concerns this clone: This specimen includes other DNA sequences encoding the same CDR3. The chain couples TRBV5-1 to TRBJ2-1; D is possibly TRBD2 (5 bases). The germline V and J ends were trimmed by 0 bases and 0 bases, with 10 bases remaining between them. Germline V gene data show CDR1 as SGHRS and CDR2 as YFSETQ. There are 16 residues in the CDR3. The chain's CDR3 is CASSLGTGSSYNEQFF. The CDR3, as DNA: TGCGCCAGCAGCTTGGGGACGGGAAGCTCCTACAATGAGCAGTTCTTC.

V gene TRBV6-5 combines with J gene TRBJ1-3; D remains unclear. The CDR3 totals 14 residues. V was pared by 8 bases and J by 8 bases, with 19 bases between. CDR1 and CDR2 (germline): MNHEY, SVGAGI. CDR3 amino acids: CASSLGIRGDTIYF. CDR3 in DNA: TGTGCCAGCTCTTTAGGGATCCGCGGTGACACCATATATTTT.

The gene calls are TRBV1 and TRBJ2-3; TRBD2 reflects the table's D call only, with no check against the DNA. TRBV1 is described as a pseudogene. The CDR3 extends over 16 amino acids. The CDR3 protein is CTSSQDSGSITDTQYF. CDR3 DNA: TGCACCAGCAGCCAAGATAGCGGGAGTATCACAGATACGCAGTATTTT.

CDR3 sequence reads: CASSPDRSNTEAFF. The CDR3 bases are TGTGCCAGCTCACCGGACAGGTCGAACACTGAAGCTTTCTTT. V usage is TRBV18 and J usage is TRBJ1-1; the match to TRBD1 covers 7 bases. With V trimmed by 3 bases and J by 1 base, 2 bases remained unmatched. Germline V gives CDR1 KGHSH, CDR2 LQKENI. The CDR3 contains 14 residues.

Regarding this clone: It differs at one base from a far larger clone, so likely a read error. The identical CDR3 is also encoded by other nucleotide sequences in the sample. In DNA, the CDR3 is TGCGCCAGCAGCCTCCCCGGGACAGAGGTCTACGAACAGTACTTC. This translates into CASSLPGTEVYEQYF. The chain is built from TRBV4-1 and TRBJ2-7; 7 nucleotides match TRBD1. In germline, CDR1 is MGHRA, CDR2 YSYEKL. This CDR3 is 15 amino acids long.

This clone appeared a single time. CDR3 in DNA: TGTGCCAGCAGCCACCGGCAGGGGGCCGGGGAGCTGTTTTTT. Protein sequence: CASSHRQGAGELFF. This sequence joins TRBV5-6 and TRBJ2-2, with 7 bases lining up with TRBD1. V lost 4 bases to trimming and J lost 6 bases; unmatched junction nucleotides: 6. The CDR3 is 14 amino acids. The germline V gene encodes CDR1 SGHDT and CDR2 YYEEEE.

The J gene is TRBJ2-5, the V gene TRBV4-3, with unresolved D. Per the germline V gene, CDR1 is LGHNA and CDR2 is YSLEER. This CDR3 comprises 16 residues. Deletions cut 0 bases from V and 5 bases from J, with 16 bases between. CDR3 loop: CASSQDYRVIEETQYF. CDR3 nucleotides: TGCGCCAGCAGCCAAGATTATCGGGTTATAGAGGAGACCCAGTACTTC.

The chain carries TRBV4-3 and TRBJ1-1; D is unclear. The V and J ends lost 0 bases and 11 bases respectively, with 13 bases between them. Germline V lookup: CDR1 LGHNA, CDR2 YSLEER. This CDR3 contains 13 residues. As DNA, the CDR3 is TGCGCCAGCAGCCAAGATGGCACGCCTGGGGCTTTCTTT. This gives the protein CASSQDGTPGAFF.